The 4 T cell receptor beta chains below come from one sample, sequenced in a study of immune characterization of retroperitoneal liposarcoma. TCRdb re-analysed the PCR reads in MiXCR, keeping a single row per CDR3 protein. The table lists over 9,000 distinct CDR3 sequences, approximately 30% of them singletons, with around 8% in the top ten. The source material was tumor tissue. The receptors shown here come from a male donor with retroperitoneal liposarcoma.

The CDR3 protein is CASSPTGSSYNEQYF. The DNA of the CDR3 is TGTGCCAGCAGTCCGACGGGGAGCTCCTACAATGAGCAGTACTTC. The J gene is TRBJ2-4, the V gene TRBV12-3 or TRBV12-4; perhaps TRBD2 as D (5 bases). V was clipped by 5 bases and J by 13 bases, with 24 bases between them. CDR3 length equals 15 residues.

Within the sample, this clonotype is medium-sized (0.01 to 0.1%). This chain links TRBV7-9 with TRBJ2-7; D gene ambiguous. Trimming cost V 3 bases and J 2 bases, with 14 bases left between them. The germline V gene encodes CDR1 SEHNR and CDR2 FQNEAQ (reference sequence). The CDR3 spans 15 residues. The CDR3 DNA reads as TGTGCCAGCAGCTTCCCGGGTTACAGTACCTACGAGCAGTACTTC. Translating it yields CASSFPGYSTYEQYF. Complete variable domain (other parts from reference TRBV7-9 and TRBJ2-7): DTGVSQNPRHKITKRGQNVTFRCDPISEHNRLYWYRQTLGQGPEFLTYFQNEAQLEKSRLLSDRFSAERPKGSFSTLEIQRTEQGDSAMYLCASSFPGYSTYEQYFGPGTRLTVT.

For this clonotype: This likely comes from a read error, as the CDR3 has no conserved phenylalanine or tryptophan at its end. V is TRBV6-1 and J is TRBJ2-1; D is unresolved. Trimming took off 2 bases at V and 2 bases at J, with 13 bases between the two ends. Per germline, CDR1 MNHNS and CDR2 SASEGT. The CDR3 totals 16 residues. This CDR3 reads CASSEPARAAYNEQFL. The CDR3 nucleotides read TGTGCCAGCAGTGAACCCGCACGGGCGGCCTACAATGAGCAGTTCCTC.

The chain is built from TRBV5-4 and TRBJ2-1, with 13 bases fitting TRBD2. The J call is uncertain, as TRBJ2-7 better fits the DNA end. Germline V gives CDR1 SGHNT, CDR2 YYREEE (reference sequence). This CDR3 spans 21 amino acids. The CDR3 region has the DNA TGTGCCAGCAGCCTCCGGGGGGGACTAGCGGGGCTATCCCTCTCCTACAATGAGCAGTACTTC. Translation: CASSLRGGLAGLSLSYNEQYF.